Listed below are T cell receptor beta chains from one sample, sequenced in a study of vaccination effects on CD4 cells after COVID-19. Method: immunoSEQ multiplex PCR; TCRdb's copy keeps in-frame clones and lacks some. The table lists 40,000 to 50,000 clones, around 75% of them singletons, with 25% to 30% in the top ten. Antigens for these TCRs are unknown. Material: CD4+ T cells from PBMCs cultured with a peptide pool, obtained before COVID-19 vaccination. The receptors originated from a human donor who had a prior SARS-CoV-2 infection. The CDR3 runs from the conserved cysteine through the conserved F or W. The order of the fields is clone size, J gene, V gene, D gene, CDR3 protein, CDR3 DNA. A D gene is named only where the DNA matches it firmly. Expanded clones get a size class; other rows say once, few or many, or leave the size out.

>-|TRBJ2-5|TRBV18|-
CASSPTQETQYF
TGTGCCAGCTCACCTACCCAAGAGACCCAGTACTTC
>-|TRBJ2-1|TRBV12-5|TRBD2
CASGFGTSGSGEQFF
TGTGCTAGTGGTTTCGGGACTAGCGGGAGTGGTGAGCAGTTCTTC
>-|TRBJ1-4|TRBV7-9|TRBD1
CASSRSGQLATNEKLFF
TGTGCCAGCAGCCGTTCGGGACAGCTAGCAACTAATGAAAAACTGTTTTTT
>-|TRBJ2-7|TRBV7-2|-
CASSLVGTHLYEQYF
TGTGCCAGCAGCTTAGTGGGGACACACCTTTACGAGCAGTACTTC
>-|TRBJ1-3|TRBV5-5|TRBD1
CASTRGQPSSGNTIYF
TGTGCCAGCACCCGGGGACAGCCGAGCTCTGGAAACACCATATATTTT
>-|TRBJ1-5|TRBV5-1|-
CASSLGGGGGQPQHF
TGCGCCAGCAGCTTGGGAGGGGGAGGCGGTCAGCCCCAGCATTTT
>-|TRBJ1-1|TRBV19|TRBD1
CASSITGVNTEAFF
TGTGCCAGTAGTATCACAGGGGTGAACACTGAAGCTTTCTTT
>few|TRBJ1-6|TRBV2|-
CASSLQGMGSPLHF
TGTGCCAGCAGTTTACAGGGTATGGGGTCACCCCTCCACTTT
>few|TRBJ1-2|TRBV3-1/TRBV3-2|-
CASSQGADHYGYTF
TGTGCCAGCAGCCAGGGTGCGGATCACTATGGCTACACCTTC
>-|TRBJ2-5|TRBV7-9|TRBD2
CASSLSPRLARETQYF
TGTGCCAGCAGCTTATCCCCGAGACTAGCCCGAGAGACCCAGTACTTC
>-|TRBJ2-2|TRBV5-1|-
CASSSNVGTGELFF
TGCGCCAGCAGCTCCAATGTGGGCACCGGGGAGCTGTTTTTT
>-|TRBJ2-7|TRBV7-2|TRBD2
CASSFGLAGGNYEQYF
TGTGCCAGCAGCTTCGGACTAGCGGGAGGAAACTACGAGCAGTACTTC
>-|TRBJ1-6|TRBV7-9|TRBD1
CASSRNLGTGTSYNSPLHF
TGTGCCAGCAGCCGAAACTTGGGGACAGGGACTTCCTATAATTCACCCCTCCACTTT
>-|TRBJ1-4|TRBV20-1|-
CSAEVFEKLFF
TGCAGTGCTGAGGTTTTCGAAAAACTGTTTTTT
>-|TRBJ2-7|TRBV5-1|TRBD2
CASTRGVSYEQYF
TGCGCCAGCACCCGGGGGGTATCCTACGAGCAGTACTTC
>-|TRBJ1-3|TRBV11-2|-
CASSPFLSGNTIYF
TGTGCCAGCAGCCCCTTTCTCTCTGGAAACACCATATATTTT
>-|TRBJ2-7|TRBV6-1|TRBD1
CASSEDTQDRGVF
TGTGCCAGCAGTGAAGACACACAGGACAGGGGGGTCTTC
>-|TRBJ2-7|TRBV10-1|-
CASSESPVPTRRQYF
TGCGCCAGCAGTGAGTCGCCGGTCCCTACGAGAAGGCAGTACTTC
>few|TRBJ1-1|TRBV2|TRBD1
CASSAYSDRGTEAFF
TGTGCCAGCAGCGCCTACTCTGACAGGGGCACTGAAGCTTTCTTT
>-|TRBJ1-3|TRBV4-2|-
CASSQPTRSGNTIYF
TGTGCCAGCAGCCAACCCACCCGGTCGGGAAACACCATATATTTT
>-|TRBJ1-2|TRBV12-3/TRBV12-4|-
CASSRVGEGYTF
TGTGCCAGCAGCAGGGTTGGGGAAGGCTACACCTTC
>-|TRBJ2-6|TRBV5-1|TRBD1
CASRRGSTTGRANVLTF
TGCGCCAGCAGAAGGGGGTCGACGACAGGGCGGGCCAACGTCCTGACTTTC
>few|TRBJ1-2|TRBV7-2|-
CASSLAWGEGGYTF
TGTGCCAGCAGCTTAGCGTGGGGGGAAGGTGGCTACACCTTC
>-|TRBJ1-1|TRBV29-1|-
CSVGAHGVERVNTEAFF
TGCAGCGTTGGGGCCCACGGGGTCGAGAGGGTGAACACTGAAGCTTTCTTT
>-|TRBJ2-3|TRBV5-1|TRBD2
CASSISGGSRSGTQYF
TGCGCCAGCAGCATTAGCGGGGGGAGCCGCTCGGGTACGCAGTATTTT
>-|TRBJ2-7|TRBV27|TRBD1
CASTRSGTGFYEQYF
TGTGCCAGCACACGCTCCGGGACAGGGTTTTACGAGCAGTACTTC
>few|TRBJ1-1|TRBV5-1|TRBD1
CASSLFVGQGATEAFF
TGCGCCAGCAGCTTGTTTGTTGGACAGGGGGCCACTGAAGCTTTCTTT
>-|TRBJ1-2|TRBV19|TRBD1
CASSIAGGNYGYTF
TGTGCCAGTAGTATAGCAGGGGGAAACTATGGCTACACCTTC
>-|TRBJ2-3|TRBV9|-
CASSVDLGGNTDTQYF
TGTGCCAGCAGCGTAGATCTCGGGGGAAACACAGATACGCAGTATTTT
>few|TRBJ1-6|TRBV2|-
CASSEREIGYNSPLHF
TGTGCCAGCAGTGAGCGGGAAATTGGGTATAATTCACCCCTCCACTTT
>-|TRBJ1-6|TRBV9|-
CASSSDGNSPLHF
TGTGCCAGCAGCTCGGACGGGAATTCACCCCTCCACTTT
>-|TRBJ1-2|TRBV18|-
CASSPRTGLARYGYTF
TGTGCCAGCTCACCGCGAACAGGGTTAGCACGGTATGGCTACACCTTC
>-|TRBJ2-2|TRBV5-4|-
CASSPAGTNTGELFF
TGTGCCAGCAGCCCAGCGGGCACGAACACCGGGGAGCTGTTTTTT
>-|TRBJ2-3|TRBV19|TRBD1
CASQRGTGWDTQYF
TGTGCCAGCCAAAGGGGGACAGGGTGGGATACGCAGTATTTT
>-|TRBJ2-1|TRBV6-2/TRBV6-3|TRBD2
CASSYLAGLDNEQFF
TGTGCCAGCAGCTATCTAGCGGGGCTAGACAATGAGCAGTTCTTC
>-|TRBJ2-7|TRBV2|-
CASSVDRYSYEQYF
TGTGCCAGCAGTGTAGACAGGTACTCCTACGAGCAGTACTTC
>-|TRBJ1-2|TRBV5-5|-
CASSLTGGALGYTF
TGTGCCAGCAGCTTGACCGGGGGAGCCCTCGGCTACACCTTC
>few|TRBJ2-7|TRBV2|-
CAVGKGVVAKQYF
TGTGCCGTAGGAAAGGGTGTGGTAGCCAAGCAGTACTTC
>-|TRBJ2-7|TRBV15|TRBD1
CATSRGQGDDEQYF
TGTGCCACCAGCAGAGGGCAGGGGGACGACGAGCAGTACTTC
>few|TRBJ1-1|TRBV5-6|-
CASSFPESRAFF
TGTGCCAGCAGCTTCCCGGAGAGTAGAGCTTTCTTT
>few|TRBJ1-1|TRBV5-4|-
CAIGVGWNTEAFF
TGTGCCATCGGGGTAGGGTGGAACACTGAAGCTTTCTTT
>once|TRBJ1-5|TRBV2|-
CASSAGPPQPQHF
TGTGCCAGCAGTGCAGGGCCCCCTCAGCCCCAGCATTTT
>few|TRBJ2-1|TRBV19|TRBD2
CASTGQRTSGREYNEQFF
TGTGCCAGTACGGGACAACGGACTAGCGGGAGGGAATACAATGAGCAGTTCTTC
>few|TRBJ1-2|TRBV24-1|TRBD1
CATSDPRDRGYGYTF
TGTGCCACCAGTGATCCCCGGGACAGGGGCTATGGCTACACCTTC
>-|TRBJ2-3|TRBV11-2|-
CASSSLAPPDTQYF
TGTGCCAGCAGCTCTCTAGCGCCCCCAGATACGCAGTATTTT